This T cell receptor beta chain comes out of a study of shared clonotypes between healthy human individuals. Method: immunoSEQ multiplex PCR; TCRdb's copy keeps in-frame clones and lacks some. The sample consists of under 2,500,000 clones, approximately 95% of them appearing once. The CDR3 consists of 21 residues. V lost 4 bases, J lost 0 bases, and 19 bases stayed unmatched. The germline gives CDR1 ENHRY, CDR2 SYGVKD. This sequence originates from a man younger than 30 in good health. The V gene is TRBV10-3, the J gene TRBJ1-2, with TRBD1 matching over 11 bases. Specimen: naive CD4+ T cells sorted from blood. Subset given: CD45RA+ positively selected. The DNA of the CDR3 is TGTGCCATCAGTGTCTATCAGAACCCGGGACAGGGGGTTTCAGCTAACTATGGCTACACCTTC. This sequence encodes CAISVYQNPGQGVSANYGYTF.